One and the same sample provided the 31 T cell receptor beta chains below, sequenced in a study of OX40 agonist ivuxolimab in advanced cancers. Data came from immunoSEQ multiplex PCR; TCRdb stores just in-frame clones and leaves some out. The data show tens of thousands of clones, approximately 90% seen once. The sequenced sample was CD4+ or CD8+ T cells sorted from blood, obtained in a trial of the OX40 agonist ivuxolimab. These receptors all come from an adult with an advanced solid tumor such as melanoma, head and neck, liver or kidney cancer.

V is TRBV6-1 and J is TRBJ2-1, with 9 nucleotides matching TRBD1. There are 15 residues in the CDR3. V lost 6 bases to trimming and J lost 2 bases; unmatched junction nucleotides: 5. Germline V lookup: CDR1 MNHNS, CDR2 SASEGT. The CDR3 DNA follows: TGTGCCAGCAGCGCTACAGGGGGCCCCTACAATGAGCAGTTCTTC. It is translated as CASSATGGPYNEQFF.

The gene calls are TRBV6-6 and TRBJ1-1; 7 bases align to TRBD1. This CDR3 spans 16 amino acids. Germline-derived CDR1 and CDR2 are MNHNY and SVGAGI (reference sequence). The ends lost 0 bases at V and 1 base at J; junction bases unmatched: 5. The CDR3 protein is CASSYSRQGRNTEAFF. DNA of the CDR3: TGTGCCAGCAGTTACTCCCGACAGGGTCGGAACACTGAAGCTTTCTTT.

The V and J genes are TRBV15 and TRBJ1-1; D remains unclear. The V gene's germline CDR1 is LNHNV and CDR2 YYDKDF (reference sequence). V was clipped by 1 base and J by 4 bases, with 13 bases between them. The CDR3 sequence is 15 residues long. CDR3 sequence (DNA): TGTGCCACCAGCAGAGCCGGGGTAAAGGGCACTGAAGCTTTCTTT. It encodes CATSRAGVKGTEAFF. The full variable domain, its missing parts supplied by reference TRBV15 and TRBJ1-1, is DAMVIQNPRYQVTQFGKPVTLSCSQTLNHNVMYWYQQKSSQAPKLLFHYYDKDFNNEADTPDNFQSRRPNTSFCFLDIRSPGLGDTAMYLCATSRAGVKGTEAFFGQGTRLTVV.

This chain joins TRBV9 and TRBJ2-1, with 10 bases aligning to TRBD2. J gave up 4 bases and V 3 bases, and 1 base lay outside the gene matches. CDR3 length: 14 residues. From germline, CDR1 is SGDLS and CDR2 YYNGEE. The CDR3 reads CASSGTSGYNEQFF. The CDR3 coding sequence is TGTGCCAGCAGCGGGACTAGCGGTTACAATGAGCAGTTCTTC.

This chain joins TRBV7-8 and TRBJ1-4; unclear D gene. V dropped 3 bases and J dropped 0 bases, with 11 bases sitting between them. The CDR3 loop spans 16 amino acids. CDR1 is SGHVS, CDR2 FQNEAQ, per germline. The CDR3 spells CASSLESLATNEKLFF. The CDR3 region has the DNA TGTGCCAGCAGCTTGGAATCCCTTGCAACTAATGAAAAACTGTTTTTT.

This chain connects TRBV19 to TRBJ2-7, with 8 bases that match TRBD2. Per germline, CDR1 LNHDA and CDR2 SQIVND (reference sequence). The CDR3 is made up of 20 amino acids. V was clipped by 5 bases and J by 3 bases; unmatched bases: 24. The CDR3 region has the DNA TGTGCCAGTAGTTATATTACTTCCGGGACCCCCGGGACTAGGCGCTACGAGCAGTACTTC. Translated: CASSYITSGTPGTRRYEQYF.

The V and J genes are TRBV9 and TRBJ2-3; TRBD1 or TRBD2 may be the D gene (5 bases each). Per germline, CDR1 SGDLS and CDR2 YYNGEE. Trimming took off 0 bases at V and 4 bases at J, with 6 bases between the two ends. The CDR3 spans 13 residues. The CDR3 DNA is TGTGCCAGCAGCGTAGGGGACCCAGATACGCAGTATTTT. This gives the protein CASSVGDPDTQYF.

The rearrangement uses TRBV9 and TRBJ2-2; D tentatively reads TRBD1 or TRBD2 (5 bases each). CDR1 is SGDLS, CDR2 YYNGEE, per germline. Trimming took 3 bases from V and 0 from J, leaving 18 bases between them. The CDR3 is made up of 18 amino acids. CDR3 residues: CASSAPRGGDPNTGELFF. CDR3 nucleotides: TGTGCCAGCAGCGCACCACGTGGTGGGGACCCGAACACCGGGGAGCTGTTTTTT.

This chain uses TRBV20-1 with TRBJ2-1; D call uncertain. This CDR3 has 9 residues. Germline values: CDR1 DFQATT, CDR2 SNEGSKA (reference sequence). Trimming pared 0 bases from V and 15 bases from J, leaving 6 bases between. The CDR3 loop reads CSARDLPFF. The CDR3 DNA reads TGCAGTGCTAGAGATTTACCGTTCTTC.

There are a few counts of this clone. CDR3 in DNA: TGTGCCAGCAGCCGTTCGGGCACTATCACAGATACGCAGTATTTT. Protein: CASSRSGTITDTQYF. The chain uses TRBV7-3 and TRBJ2-3; the D is unclear. This CDR3 has 15 amino acids. Trimming left V 5 bases short and J 2 bases short, with 14 bases between. Germline assignment: CDR1 SGHTA and CDR2 FQGTGA.

J is TRBJ2-7 and V is TRBV27; D is unresolved. Germline CDR1 and CDR2: MNHEY and SMNVEV (reference sequence). The CDR3 sequence is 12 residues long. Trimming shortened V by 4 bases and J by 4 bases, and 8 bases separated the two germline ends. For the CDR3, the DNA is TGTGCCAGCAGTTCCTCCGGTTACGAGCAGTACTTC. As protein: CASSSSGYEQYF.

This clone appeared many times. The chain carries TRBV7-3 and TRBJ2-1; D remains unclear. CDR1 and CDR2 (germline): SGHTA, FQGTGA. V lost 5 bases and J lost 5, with 13 bases in between. This CDR3 has 14 amino acids. The CDR3 bases are TGTGCCAGCAGCGCCTGGCCCCTTGACAATGAGCAGTTCTTC. It encodes CASSAWPLDNEQFF.

The V gene is TRBV6-5, the J gene TRBJ2-7; D may be TRBD1 or TRBD2 (5 bases each). Between the trimmed V and J ends, which lost 6 bases and 4 bases, there was a span of 16 bases. This CDR3 contains 14 residues. Germline V CDR1 and CDR2: MNHEY, SVGAGI. CDR3: CASSSGTSTYEQYF. The CDR3 nucleotides are TGTGCCAGCAGCTCCGGGACCTCCACTTACGAGCAGTACTTC.

The V call is TRBV27, the J call TRBJ2-7; the D gene is possibly TRBD2 (5 bases). Germline CDR1 and CDR2: MNHEY and SMNVEV (reference sequence). The CDR3 length is 17 residues. V shed 2 bases and J shed 5 bases, with 22 bases lying between them. As DNA, the CDR3 is TGTGCCAGCAGTTTAGGGGTGGGGAGATTGGGGTTTCACGAGCAGTACTTC. Translated: CASSLGVGRLGFHEQYF.

This rearrangement joins TRBV27 to TRBJ2-1; D may be TRBD2 (5 bases). This CDR3 has 13 amino acids. The V gene's germline CDR1 is MNHEY and CDR2 SMNVEV (reference sequence). V lost 4 bases and J 10 bases, leaving 14 bases between the germline ends. The CDR3 region has the DNA TGTGCCAGCAGTTCTAGCCGGGTCGTAGAGCAGTTCTTC. Its protein product is CASSSSRVVEQFF.

This chain connects TRBV27 to TRBJ2-5; 7 bases agree with TRBD1. This CDR3 region has 14 residues. J gave up 5 bases and V 2 bases, and 5 bases lay outside the gene matches. Germline loops: CDR1 MNHEY, CDR2 SMNVEV (reference sequence). CDR3 DNA sequence: TGTGCCAGCAGTTTAAAGGGGGCCTGGGAGACCCAGTACTTC. The encoded protein is CASSLKGAWETQYF.

This chain uses TRBV2 with TRBJ2-1; TRBD2 matches 13 bases. Germline V gene data show CDR1 as SNHLY and CDR2 as FYNNEI. The CDR3 has 15 amino acids. With 8 bases clipped from V and 4 bases from J, the junction kept 5 bases outside the gene matches. The CDR3 region has the DNA TGTGCCAGCCGAAGGACTAGCGGGGGATACAATGAGCAGTTCTTC. Its protein is CASRRTSGGYNEQFF.

The chain links TRBV7-9 to TRBJ2-1, with D tentatively TRBD1 or TRBD2 (6 bases each). The germline V gene encodes CDR1 SEHNR and CDR2 FQNEAQ (reference sequence). CDR3 length: 16 residues. V lost 5 bases to trimming and J lost 3 bases, with 17 bases between them. The CDR3 DNA reads TGTGCCAGCAGCCCCGCTGGGGGGCCTAACTACAATGAGCAGTTCTTC. Its protein is CASSPAGGPNYNEQFF.

The chain is built from TRBV11-2 and TRBJ2-7; 10 bases map to TRBD1. CDR1 is SGHAT, CDR2 FQNNGV, per germline. V shed 5 bases and J 5 bases; nucleotides not matched to a gene: 6. This CDR3 comprises 14 residues. The CDR3: CASSTGQGFHEQYF. The CDR3 DNA sequence: TGTGCCAGCAGCACGGGACAGGGGTTTCACGAGCAGTACTTC. The whole variable domain, filled in from reference TRBV11-2 and TRBJ2-7, reads EAGVAQSPRYKIIEKRQSVAFWCNPISGHATLYWYQQILGQGPKLLIQFQNNGVVDDSQLPKDRFSAERLKGVDSTLKIQPAKLEDSAVYLCASSTGQGFHEQYFGPGTRLTVT.

This chain links TRBV28 with TRBJ1-5, with TRBD1 matching 8 bases. V lost 7 bases to trimming and J lost 5 bases; unmatched junction nucleotides: 10. The CDR3 sequence is 15 residues long. Germline V lookup: CDR1 MDHEN, CDR2 SYDVKM. The CDR3 sequence is CASTGTGPIDQPQHF. CDR3 in DNA: TGTGCCAGCACCGGGACAGGCCCCATTGATCAGCCCCAGCATTTT.

This clone was seen only once. The rearrangement uses TRBV5-1 and TRBJ2-5; D is tentatively TRBD1 or TRBD2 (6 bases each). Germline loops: CDR1 SGHRS, CDR2 YFSETQ. The ends were cut back, 0 bases at V and 4 bases at J, with 10 bases in the middle. The CDR3 runs 14 residues. The CDR3 sequence: CASSLVQGGETQYF. DNA for the CDR3: TGCGCCAGCAGCTTGGTACAGGGAGGAGAGACCCAGTACTTC.

V is TRBV30 and J is TRBJ1-2, with a weak D call TRBD1 (5 bases). Germline V gene sequence: CDR1 GTSNPN, CDR2 SVGIG (reference sequence). Trimming stripped 0 bases from V and 8 bases from J, with 28 bases between. The CDR3 has 18 residues. CDR3 loop: CAWSVYVGLGAESRGYTF. CDR3 DNA sequence: TGTGCCTGGAGTGTTTATGTGGGGCTCGGGGCCGAATCACGGGGCTACACCTTC.

The rearrangement uses TRBV10-3 and TRBJ1-6, with D perhaps TRBD1 (6 bases). This CDR3 has 15 residues. Trimming took off 10 bases at V and 5 bases at J, with 18 bases between the two ends. Germline-derived CDR1 and CDR2 are ENHRY and SYGVKD. CDR3 region: CATWSGQLNNSPLHF. The CDR3 DNA sequence: TGTGCCACCTGGTCCGGACAGCTAAATAATTCACCCCTCCACTTT.

CDR3 residues: CASSFSGTYEQYF. The CDR3 DNA reads TGTGCCAGCAGCTTCAGCGGTACCTACGAGCAGTACTTC. The rearrangement joins TRBV7-9 to TRBJ2-7; maybe TRBD2 (5 bases). With 3 bases removed from V and 2 bases from J, the gap between germline ends came to 8 bases. The CDR3 runs to 13 residues. Germline-derived CDR1 and CDR2 are SEHNR and FQNEAQ (reference sequence).

The V and J genes are TRBV7-9 and TRBJ2-1, with D perhaps matching TRBD2 (6 bases). Trimming took 3 bases from V and 8 from J, leaving 14 bases between them. This CDR3 spans 14 amino acids. Germline CDR1 and CDR2: SEHNR and FQNEAQ (reference sequence). The CDR3 reads CASSLSASGHEQFF. The CDR3 DNA sequence: TGTGCCAGCAGCTTGTCAGCCAGCGGGCATGAGCAGTTCTTC. Drawing the rest from reference TRBV7-9 and TRBJ2-1, the complete variable domain is DTGVSQNPRHKITKRGQNVTFRCDPISEHNRLYWYRQTLGQGPEFLTYFQNEAQLEKSRLLSDRFSAERPKGSFSTLEIQRTEQGDSAMYLCASSLSASGHEQFFGPGTRLTVL.

This clone has a handful of counts. This chain connects TRBV27 to TRBJ2-3; TRBD1 is a possible D gene (5 bases). Germline V gene data show CDR1 as MNHEY and CDR2 as SMNVEV (reference sequence). The V end was cut by 2 bases, the J end by 3 bases, with 12 bases between. The CDR3 loop spans 15 amino acids. CDR3: CASSLGAGRTDTQYF. The DNA of the CDR3 is TGTGCCAGCAGTTTAGGGGCAGGGCGGACAGATACGCAGTATTTT.

V is TRBV4-1 and J is TRBJ2-7; possibly TRBD2 for D (6 bases). The germline CDR1 and CDR2 sequences are MGHRA and YSYEKL. The CDR3 sequence is 18 residues long. V gave up 0 bases and J gave up 2 bases, with 20 bases separating them. The CDR3 is CASSQDPRGGMVTYEQYF. The CDR3 coding sequence is TGCGCCAGCAGCCAAGACCCCCGGGGCGGGATGGTTACCTACGAGCAGTACTTC.

V usage is TRBV13 and J usage is TRBJ2-7; TRBD1 might be the D (5 bases). V was trimmed by 8 bases and J by 2 bases, leaving 10 bases between them. The germline CDR1 and CDR2 sequences are PRHDT and FYEKMQ (reference sequence). This CDR3 is built from 12 residues. CDR3 sequence: CASSGAAYEQYF. CDR3 in DNA: TGTGCCAGCTCTGGGGCCGCCTACGAGCAGTACTTC. The complete variable domain, with remaining parts taken from reference TRBV13 and TRBJ2-7, reads AAGVIQSPRHLIKEKRETATLKCYPIPRHDTVYWYQQGPGQDPQFLISFYEKMQSDKGSIPDRFSAQQFSDYHSELNMSSLELGDSALYFCASSGAAYEQYFGPGTRLTVT.

The count of this clone is one. The rearrangement joins TRBV6-5 to TRBJ2-2; 11 bases match TRBD1. With V trimmed by 0 bases and J by 6 bases, 3 bases remained unmatched. The CDR3 is 16 amino acids. The germline gives CDR1 MNHEY, CDR2 SVGAGI. This CDR3 is CASSYSPGQGAGELFF. The CDR3 DNA reads as TGTGCCAGCAGTTACTCCCCGGGACAGGGGGCCGGGGAGCTGTTTTTT.

The chain employs TRBV7-6 and TRBJ2-7; D gene uncertain. Germline V gene sequence: CDR1 SGHVS, CDR2 FNYEAQ. The CDR3 is 14 residues long. Trimming left V 4 bases short and J 7 bases short, with 17 bases between. The CDR3 DNA sequence: TGTGCCAGCAGCTCAGACGGTCCTGCTGGGGAGCAGTACTTC. This gives the protein CASSSDGPAGEQYF.

This chain links TRBV4-1 with TRBJ1-5, with D maybe TRBD1 (5 bases). V was trimmed by 3 bases and J by 2 bases, leaving 14 bases between them. This CDR3 has 16 amino acids. Germline V gives CDR1 MGHRA, CDR2 YSYEKL. The CDR3 loop is CASSHSGALGNQPQHF. CDR3 coding DNA: TGCGCCAGCAGCCATAGCGGGGCCCTGGGCAATCAGCCCCAGCATTTT.